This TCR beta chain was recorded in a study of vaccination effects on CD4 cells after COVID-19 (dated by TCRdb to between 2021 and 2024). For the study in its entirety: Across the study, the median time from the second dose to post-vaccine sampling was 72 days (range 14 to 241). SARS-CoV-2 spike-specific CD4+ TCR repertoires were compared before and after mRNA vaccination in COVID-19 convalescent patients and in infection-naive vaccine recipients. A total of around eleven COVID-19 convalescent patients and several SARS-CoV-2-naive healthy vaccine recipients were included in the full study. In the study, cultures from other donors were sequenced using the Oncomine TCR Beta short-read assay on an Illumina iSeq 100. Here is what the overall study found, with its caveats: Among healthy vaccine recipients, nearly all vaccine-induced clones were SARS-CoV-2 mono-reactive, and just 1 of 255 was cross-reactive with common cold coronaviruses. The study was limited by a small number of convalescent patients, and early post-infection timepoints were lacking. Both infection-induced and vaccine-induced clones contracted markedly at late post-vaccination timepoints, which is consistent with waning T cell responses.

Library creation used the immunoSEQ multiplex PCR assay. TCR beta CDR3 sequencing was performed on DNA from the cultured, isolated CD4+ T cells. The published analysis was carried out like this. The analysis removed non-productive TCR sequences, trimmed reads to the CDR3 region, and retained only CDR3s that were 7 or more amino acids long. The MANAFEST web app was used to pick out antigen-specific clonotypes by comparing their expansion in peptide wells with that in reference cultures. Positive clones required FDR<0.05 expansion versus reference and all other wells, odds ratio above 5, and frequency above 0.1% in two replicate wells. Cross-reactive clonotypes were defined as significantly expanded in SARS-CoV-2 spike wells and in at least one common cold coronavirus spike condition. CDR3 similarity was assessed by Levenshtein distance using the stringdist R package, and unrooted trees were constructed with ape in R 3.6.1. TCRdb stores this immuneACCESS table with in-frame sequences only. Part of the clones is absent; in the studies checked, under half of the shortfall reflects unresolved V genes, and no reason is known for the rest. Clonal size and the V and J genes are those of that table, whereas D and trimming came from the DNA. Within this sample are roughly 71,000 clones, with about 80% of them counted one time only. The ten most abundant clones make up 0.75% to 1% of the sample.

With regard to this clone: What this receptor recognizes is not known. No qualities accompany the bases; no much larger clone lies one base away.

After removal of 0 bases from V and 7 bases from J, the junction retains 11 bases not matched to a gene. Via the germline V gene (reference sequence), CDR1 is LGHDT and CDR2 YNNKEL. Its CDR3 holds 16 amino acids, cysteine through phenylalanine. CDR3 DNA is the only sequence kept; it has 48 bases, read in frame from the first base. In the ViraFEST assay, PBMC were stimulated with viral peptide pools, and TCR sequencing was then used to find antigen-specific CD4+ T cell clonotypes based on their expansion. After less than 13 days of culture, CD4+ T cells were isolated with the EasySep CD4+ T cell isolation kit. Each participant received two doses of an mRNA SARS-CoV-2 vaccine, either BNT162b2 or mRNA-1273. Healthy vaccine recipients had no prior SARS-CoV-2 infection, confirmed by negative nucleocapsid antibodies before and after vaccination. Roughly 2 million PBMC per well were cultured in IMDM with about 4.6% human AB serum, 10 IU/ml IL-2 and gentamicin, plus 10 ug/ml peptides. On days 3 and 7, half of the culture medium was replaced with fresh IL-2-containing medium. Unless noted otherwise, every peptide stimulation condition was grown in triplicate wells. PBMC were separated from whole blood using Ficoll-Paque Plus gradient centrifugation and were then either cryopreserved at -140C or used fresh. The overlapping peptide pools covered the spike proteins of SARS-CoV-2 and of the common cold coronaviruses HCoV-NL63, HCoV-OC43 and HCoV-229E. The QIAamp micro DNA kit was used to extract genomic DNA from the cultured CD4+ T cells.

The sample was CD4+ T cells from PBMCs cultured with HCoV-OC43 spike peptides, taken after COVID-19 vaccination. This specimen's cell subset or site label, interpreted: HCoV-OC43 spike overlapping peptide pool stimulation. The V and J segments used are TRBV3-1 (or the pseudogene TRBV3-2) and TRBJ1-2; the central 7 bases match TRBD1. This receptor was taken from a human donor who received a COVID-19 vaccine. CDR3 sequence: CASSQDFGTDEGGYTF. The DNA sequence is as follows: TGTGCCAGCAGCCAAGATTTCGGGACAGATGAAGGTGGCTACACCTTC.